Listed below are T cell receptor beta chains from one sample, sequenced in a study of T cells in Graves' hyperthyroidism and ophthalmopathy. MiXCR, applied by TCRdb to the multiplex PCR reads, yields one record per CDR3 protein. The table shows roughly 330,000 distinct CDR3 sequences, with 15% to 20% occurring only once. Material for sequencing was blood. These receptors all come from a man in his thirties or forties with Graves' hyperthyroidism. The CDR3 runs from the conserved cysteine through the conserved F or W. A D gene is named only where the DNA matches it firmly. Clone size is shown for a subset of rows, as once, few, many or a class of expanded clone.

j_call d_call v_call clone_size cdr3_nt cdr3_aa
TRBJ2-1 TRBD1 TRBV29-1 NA TGCAGCGGTAAGGGGGCAGGGGAGCAGTTCTTC CSGKGAGEQFF
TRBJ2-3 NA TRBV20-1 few TGCAGTGCGGGCGGGAACAATATCGTAACGCAGTATTTT CSAGGNNIVTQYF
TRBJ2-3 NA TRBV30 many TGTGCCTGGAGTAAAAGTTACACAGATACGCAGTATTTT CAWSKSYTDTQYF
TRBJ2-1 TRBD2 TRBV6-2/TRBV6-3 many TGTGCCAGCAGTTTGGGGACTAGCGGGAGAGGGACCTACAATGAGCAGTTCTTC CASSLGTSGRGTYNEQFF
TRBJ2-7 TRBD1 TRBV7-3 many TGTGCCAGCAGCTTCTCAGGGGGCGACGAGCAGTACTTC CASSFSGGDEQYF
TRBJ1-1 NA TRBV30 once TGTGCCTGGAGTCTAACCGGACATAACCTTGGAGCTTTCTTT CAWSLTGHNLGAFF
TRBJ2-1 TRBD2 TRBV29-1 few TGCAGCGTTGAATTTAGCGGGGATTATGAGCAGTTCTTC CSVEFSGDYEQFF
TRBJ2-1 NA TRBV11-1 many TGTGCCAGCAGCTTAGATGGGGAAAATGAGCAGTTCTTC CASSLDGENEQFF
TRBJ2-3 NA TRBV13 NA TGTGCCAGCAGCTTAGGGAAGACAGATACGCAGTATTTT CASSLGKTDTQYF
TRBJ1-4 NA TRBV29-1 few TGCAGTGGGCGAGGGGTTGATGAAAAACTGTTTTTT CSGRGVDEKLFF
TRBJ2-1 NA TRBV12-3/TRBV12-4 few TGTACCAGCACGGGGACTCCATCCTACAATGAGCAGTTCTTC CTSTGTPSYNEQFF
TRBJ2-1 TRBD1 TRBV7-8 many TGTGCCAGCAGGGGGCGGGACAGGAAGCAGTTCTTC CASRGRDRKQFF
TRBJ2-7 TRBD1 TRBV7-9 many TGTGCCAGCAGCTCTCTCAGGGTCCGGGACAGAGGCTACGAGCAGTACTTC CASSSLRVRDRGYEQYF
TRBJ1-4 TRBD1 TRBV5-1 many TGCGCCAGCAGCTTGGCCGGCAGGCTCCGGGGACAGGGCCTTCGGGGTGGTGAAAAACTGTTTTTT CASSLAGRLRGQGLRGGEKLFF
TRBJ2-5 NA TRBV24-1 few TGTGCCACCAGTGAACCTCAGGGAGCAGAGACCCAGTACTTC CATSEPQGAETQYF
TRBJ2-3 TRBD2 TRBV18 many TGTGCCAGCTCACCAATCCGGGAGGGGACAGATACGCAGTATTTT CASSPIREGTDTQYF
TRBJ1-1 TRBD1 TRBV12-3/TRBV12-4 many TGTGCCAGCACCCAGGGGGGCCACACTGAAGCTTTCTTT CASTQGGHTEAFF
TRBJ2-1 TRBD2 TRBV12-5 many TGTGCTAGTGGTTTGGTTGTTAGACTAGCGGGTAACAATGAGCAGTTCTTC CASGLVVRLAGNNEQFF
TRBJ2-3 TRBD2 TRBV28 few TGTGCCAGCAGTTTAGACGGGAGGGGTGCAGATACGCAGTATTTT CASSLDGRGADTQYF
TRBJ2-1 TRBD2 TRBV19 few TGTGCCAGTAGTATAAGGGGCTTTGGCGGGAGCTCCTACAATGAGCAGTTCTTC CASSIRGFGGSSYNEQFF
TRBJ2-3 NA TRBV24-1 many TGTGCCACCAGTGATCCCGCCCCGACAGGGAGGGGCGCAGATACGCAGTATTTT CATSDPAPTGRGADTQYF
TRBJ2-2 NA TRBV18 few TGTGCCAGCTCACTGAACACCGGGACCCCGAACACCGGGGAGCTGTTTTTT CASSLNTGTPNTGELFF
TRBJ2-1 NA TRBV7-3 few TGTGCCAGCAGCTTTCCCCCACACGGTGAGCAGTTCTTC CASSFPPHGEQFF
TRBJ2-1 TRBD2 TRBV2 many TGTGCCAGCAGTGAAGCCTCGACTAGCGGGTTCTCCTACAATGAGCAGTTCTTC CASSEASTSGFSYNEQFF
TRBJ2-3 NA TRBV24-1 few TGTGCCACCAGTGATTTGCTTCAGGGCACAGATACGCAGTATTTT CATSDLLQGTDTQYF
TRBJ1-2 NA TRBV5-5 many TGTGCCAGCAGCTGGGCGGGCCTGCGGGTCTATGGCTACACCTTC CASSWAGLRVYGYTF